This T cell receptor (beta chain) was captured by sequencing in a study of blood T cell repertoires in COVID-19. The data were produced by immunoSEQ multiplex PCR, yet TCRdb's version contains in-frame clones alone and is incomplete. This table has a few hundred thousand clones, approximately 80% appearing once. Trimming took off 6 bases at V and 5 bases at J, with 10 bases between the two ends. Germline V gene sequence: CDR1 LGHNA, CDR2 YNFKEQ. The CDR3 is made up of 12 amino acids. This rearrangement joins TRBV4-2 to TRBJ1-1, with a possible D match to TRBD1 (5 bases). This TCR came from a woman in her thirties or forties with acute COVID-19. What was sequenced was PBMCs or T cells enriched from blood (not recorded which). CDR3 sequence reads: CASSPGRTEAFF. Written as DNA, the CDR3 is TGTGCCAGCAGTCCAGGGAGGACTGAAGCTTTCTTT.